One sample yielded the 5 T cell receptor beta chains listed below, sequenced in a study of cytomegalovirus exposure and HLA in healthy donors. Primers included in the PCR were 60 Vbeta and 13 Jbeta primers. Using immunoSEQ multiplex PCR, the repertoire was profiled, and TCRdb retains in-frame clones only, with some absent. The sample lists fewer than 250,000 clones; over 80% were seen once. Sequenced input: PBMCs. The receptors shown here come from a man in his thirties or forties in good health and CMV-seronegative.

The genes are TRBV19 and TRBJ2-1, with D perhaps matching TRBD2 (6 bases). The length of the CDR3 is 13 residues. Trimming stripped 7 bases from V and 5 bases from J, with 12 bases between. CDR1 is LNHDA and CDR2 is SQIVND in the germline V gene (reference sequence). The CDR3 DNA is TGTGCCAGTAAGGGCGGGGTACACAATGAGCAGTTCTTC. Translating gives CASKGGVHNEQFF.

This clone was recorded once. The chain carries TRBV28 and TRBJ1-4; D unclear. This CDR3 is 17 amino acids long. CDR1 MDHEN and CDR2 SYDVKM come from the germline V gene. The V end lost 3 bases, the J end lost 0 bases, and 14 bases lay between the germline ends. In DNA form, the CDR3 reads TGTGCCAGCAGTTTTTTCCCGCACAGCTCAACTAATGAAAAACTGTTTTTT. This encodes CASSFFPHSSTNEKLFF.

The J gene is TRBJ1-2, the V gene TRBV28, with D perhaps matching TRBD1 (6 bases). V lost 6 bases to trimming and J lost 7 bases, with 24 bases between them. CDR1 is MDHEN and CDR2 is SYDVKM in the germline V gene. This CDR3 has 16 residues. The CDR3 coding sequence is TGTGCCAGCAGCAACCCTCCGGGACAAACTCGAGGTGGCTACACCTTC. Translation: CASSNPPGQTRGGYTF.

This chain links TRBV28 with TRBJ1-5, with D hard to call. CDR1 and CDR2 (germline): MDHEN, SYDVKM. Deletions cut 5 bases from V and 7 bases from J, with 9 bases between. There are 12 residues in the CDR3. The CDR3 reads CASSLTYQPQHF. As DNA, the CDR3 is TGTGCCAGCAGTCTCACTTACCAGCCCCAGCATTTT.

The rearrangement uses TRBV6-5 and TRBJ2-3, with D maybe TRBD2 (6 bases). Germline CDR1 and CDR2: MNHEY and SVGAGI. Trimming took off 5 bases at V and 2 bases at J, with 8 bases between the two ends. The CDR3 has 13 residues. As DNA, the CDR3 is TGTGCCAGCAGTCGGGAGACCACAGATACGCAGTATTTT. This encodes CASSRETTDTQYF.